The clone carrying this T cell receptor (beta chain) was seen more than once but under ten times. What it binds is unknown. Trimming cost V 2 bases and J 6 bases, with 13 bases left between them. The CDR3 runs to 15 residues. The data belong to a study of T-cell reconstitution after alpha-beta-depleted transplantation in children. For TCRbeta, the library was prepared with unique molecular identifiers. TCRdb re-called the PCR reads through MiXCR, storing one row per CDR3 protein. The table has fewer than 250,000 distinct CDR3 sequences, 6.5% to 9% seen once. Broader study findings: Reports say that about two months after transplant, the alpha-beta T cells came out of several hundred graft clones that had expanded. Surviving recipient T cells and thymic progenitors produced the high day-60 TCRbeta diversity seen in some patients. A year post-transplant, T-cell counts and diversity derived mostly from newly produced T cells.

The chain combines TRBV23-1 with TRBJ2-2; TRBD2 might be the D (5 bases). TRBV23-1 is designated an ORF whose function remains uncertain. The material was PBMCs, mostly from graft donor cells, obtained 180 days after TCRalphabeta/CD19-depleted stem cell transplant. This receptor was obtained from a male patient between 10 and 17 years old who had a stem cell transplant for acute lymphoblastic leukemia, so the T cells may come from the graft donor. The CDR3 sequence: CASSQRGMGSGELFF. Here the CDR3 DNA reads TGCGCCAGCAGTCAACGGGGAATGGGCTCCGGGGAGCTGTTTTTT.